A single T cell receptor beta chain is shown here with its context. This specimen belongs to a study of blood T cell repertoires in COVID-19. About the study: Some COVID-19 samples were acute and others convalescent; all came from the United States, Italy and Spain. The analysed material was cDNA or gDNA that came from T cells, B-cell-depleted T cells, or PBMCs.

Assay used: immunoSEQ multiplex PCR; TCRdb lists only in-frame clones, some missing. The sample has 72,000 or so clones, approximately 88% seen once. Sequencing was performed on peripheral blood. This TCR came from a man aged 45-65 years with active COVID-19.

The DNA of the CDR3 is TGTGCCAGCAGTTACTCTGGGACAACCACCGGGGAGCTGTTTTTT. It codes for CASSYSGTTTGELFF. V usage is TRBV6-2 or TRBV6-3 and J usage is TRBJ2-2; D is possibly TRBD1 (6 bases). This CDR3 has 15 amino acids. Germline V CDR1 and CDR2: MNHEY, SVGEGT. V was pared by 0 bases and J by 4 bases, with 9 bases between.